The following is a TCR beta chain sequence with its context. From germline, CDR1 is SGDLS and CDR2 YYNGEE. The CDR3 is 14 residues long. V shed 4 bases and J shed 4 bases, with 14 bases lying between them. Repertoires were generated with immunoSEQ multiplex PCR, while TCRdb's copy carries only in-frame clones and drops some. Counted here are 200,000 to 300,000 clones, 85% to 90% occurring once; the ten biggest clones make up roughly 3.7%. This record comes from a study of blood T cell repertoires in COVID-19. The chain links TRBV9 to TRBJ2-5; D unresolved. Source material: PBMCs or T cells enriched from blood (not recorded which). The TCR sequence derives from a woman younger than 45 who had recovered from COVID-19. The DNA of the CDR3 is TGTGCCAGCAGCCCCCGTCCGACGGGAGAGACCCAGTACTTC. This codes for CASSPRPTGETQYF.